The 26 T cell receptor beta chains presented below share a single source sample, sequenced in a study of T cells in Graves' hyperthyroidism and ophthalmopathy. RNA transcripts yielded amplified TCR beta CDR3 regions. HTBI primers drove first-round RT-PCR of the TCR CDR3. MiXCR, run by TCRdb on the multiplex PCR reads, gives a single entry per CDR3 protein. The sample includes a few hundred thousand distinct CDR3 sequences, about a fifth seen only once; the top ten take around a quarter. The sample taken for sequencing was blood. All receptors come from a man aged 18 to 29 with Graves' hyperthyroidism.

The DNA for the CDR3 is TGTGCCAGCAGCCCGACAGGGAGGGTTTACGAGCAGTACTTC. As protein: CASSPTGRVYEQYF. The chain has TRBV6-2 or TRBV6-3 and TRBJ2-7; TRBD1 or TRBD2 may be the D gene (7 bases each). This CDR3 has 14 amino acids. Germline CDR1 MNHEY, CDR2 SVGEGT. Between the trimmed V and J ends, which lost 6 bases and 4 bases, there was a span of 16 bases.

Regarding this clonotype: At one boundary the junction diverges from the germline segment, which might be a read error. This chain joins TRBV11-1 and TRBJ2-4; D may be TRBD1 (5 bases). CDR1 and CDR2 (germline): SGHAT, FQDESV (reference sequence). CDR3 length: 12 residues. The CDR3 nucleotides are TGTGCCAGCAGCTCCGGTGTGGACATTAAGTACTTC. This codes for CASSSGVDIKYF. Drawing the rest from reference TRBV11-1 and TRBJ2-4, the complete variable domain is EAEVAQSPRYKITEKSQAVAFWCDPISGHATLYWYRQILGQGPELLVQFQDESVVDDSQLPKDRFSAERLKGVDSTLKIQPAELGDSAMYLCASSSGVDIKYFGAGTRLSVL.

This clonotype was seen at least ten times. The chain carries TRBV4-1 and TRBJ1-3; D is undetermined. The CDR3 totals 11 residues. The V and J ends lost 7 bases and 4 bases respectively, with 5 bases between them. Germline V gene sequence: CDR1 MGHRA, CDR2 YSYEKL. The CDR3 coding sequence is TGCGCCAGCATTGGCGGAAACACCATATATTTT. Translating gives CASIGGNTIYF.

J is TRBJ2-5 and V is TRBV2; D unclear. Between the trimmed V and J ends, which lost 3 bases and 5 bases, there was a span of 13 bases. Germline CDR1 reads SNHLY; CDR2 reads FYNNEI. The length of the CDR3 is 14 residues. CDR3 amino acids: CASSDLRRWETQYF. The CDR3, as DNA: TGTGCCAGCAGTGATTTACGGCGTTGGGAGACCCAGTACTTC.

The chain links TRBV11-1 to TRBJ1-3, with D tentatively TRBD1 (5 bases). Trimming pared 5 bases from V and 3 bases from J, leaving 17 bases between. This CDR3 region has 16 residues. Germline CDR1 is SGHAT and CDR2 is FQDESV (reference sequence). CDR3 region: CASSQDGRVVGNTIYF. CDR3 DNA: TGTGCCAGCAGCCAGGACGGCAGGGTGGTTGGAAACACCATATATTTT. Filled out from reference TRBV11-1 and TRBJ1-3, the complete variable domain reads EAEVAQSPRYKITEKSQAVAFWCDPISGHATLYWYRQILGQGPELLVQFQDESVVDDSQLPKDRFSAERLKGVDSTLKIQPAELGDSAMYLCASSQDGRVVGNTIYFGEGSWLTVV.

The chain employs TRBV6-2 or TRBV6-3 and TRBJ2-5; 7 bases are a match to TRBD1. Germline V CDR1 and CDR2: MNHEY, SVGEGT. The V segment lost 8 bases and the J segment 4 bases; nucleotides outside the gene matches: 7. The CDR3 is made up of 13 amino acids. The CDR3 region has the DNA TGTGCCAGCCAAGGGGGCTTTGGAGAGACCCAGTACTTC. It specifies CASQGGFGETQYF.

The rearrangement joins TRBV11-2 to TRBJ2-7; TRBD2 might be the D (5 bases). The germline V gene encodes CDR1 SGHAT and CDR2 FQNNGV. V lost 4 bases and J 5 bases, leaving 12 bases between the germline ends. CDR3 length: 13 amino acids. The CDR3 sequence is CASSSGERDEQYF. Here the CDR3 DNA reads TGTGCCAGCAGCTCCGGAGAGAGGGACGAGCAGTACTTC.

The sample holds many counts of this clonotype. V gene TRBV28 combines with J gene TRBJ1-2; D possibly corresponds to TRBD1 (5 bases). Germline V gives CDR1 MDHEN, CDR2 SYDVKM. V shed 5 bases and J shed 4 bases, with 20 bases lying between them. The CDR3 contains 16 residues. The CDR3 loop is CASSGGTVPGGYGYTF. DNA of the CDR3: TGTGCCAGCAGTGGAGGCACAGTCCCCGGGGGCTATGGCTACACCTTC.

This clonotype came up a few times. CDR3 region: CATSRDFGGAGELFF. The CDR3 DNA is TGTGCCACCAGCAGAGATTTTGGTGGGGCCGGGGAGCTGTTTTTT. This sequence joins TRBV15 and TRBJ2-2; D uncertain. Germline CDR1 reads LNHNV; CDR2 reads YYDKDF (reference sequence). V was pared by 0 bases and J by 6 bases, with 11 bases between. This CDR3 has 15 amino acids.

CDR3 DNA: TGTGCCAGCAGTCCACAGGGTTTCGGCTATGGCTACACCTTC. This gives the protein CASSPQGFGYGYTF. The V gene is TRBV27, the J gene TRBJ1-2, with a tentative D call TRBD1 (6 bases). The germline V gene has CDR1 MNHEY and CDR2 SMNVEV (reference sequence). The CDR3 consists of 14 residues. V lost 5 bases and J lost 4, with 14 bases in between.

The V gene is TRBV5-6, the J gene TRBJ1-2, with D possibly being TRBD1 (5 bases). Germline V CDR1 and CDR2: SGHDT, YYEEEE. V gave up 4 bases and J gave up 7 bases, with 14 bases separating them. The CDR3 runs to 13 residues. The CDR3 bases are TGTGCCAGCAGCCACGGGGCTGGGGGTGGCTACACCTTC. Translating it yields CASSHGAGGGYTF.

This clonotype was detected many times. V usage is TRBV6-5 and J usage is TRBJ2-7; D unclear. V gave up 0 bases and J gave up 0 bases, with 9 bases separating them. Germline assignment: CDR1 MNHEY and CDR2 SVGAGI. The CDR3 covers 15 residues. The CDR3 sequence: CASSYSAFSSYEQYF. CDR3 nucleotides: TGTGCCAGCAGTTACTCGGCGTTTAGCTCCTACGAGCAGTACTTC.

Comment on this clonotype: The conserved final phenylalanine or tryptophan is absent from the CDR3, which likely points to a read error. It is unclear where the CDR3 begins or ends on the DNA, so no DNA is shown, and the CDR3 is as TCRdb lists it. This chain joins TRBV28 and TRBJ1-5; the table's D call, TRBD1, was not checked against the DNA. The CDR3 numbers 16 amino acids, ends counted. Germline CDR1 is MDHEN and CDR2 is SYDVKM. CDR3: CASKFGTELSNQPQQL.

This clonotype appeared many times. This chain uses TRBV12-5 with TRBJ2-7; TRBD1 aligns across 7 bases. Trimming took 0 bases from V and 0 from J; bases not matched to a gene: 2. This CDR3 spans 15 amino acids. Per the germline V gene, CDR1 is LGHNT and CDR2 is FRNRAP. The CDR3: CASGLVRDSSYEQYF. In DNA form, the CDR3 reads TGTGCTAGTGGTTTGGTACGGGACAGCTCCTACGAGCAGTACTTC.

This clonotype was seen ten or more times. The J gene is TRBJ2-6, the V gene TRBV19; no firm D call. CDR1 and CDR2 from the germline V gene are LNHDA and SQIVND (reference sequence). Trimming cost V 5 bases and J 2 bases, with 4 bases left between them. The CDR3 has 13 residues. In DNA, the CDR3 is TGTGCCAGTAGTTGGACTGGGGCCAACGTCCTGACTTTC. Encoded protein: CASSWTGANVLTF.

This chain links TRBV5-1 with TRBJ2-2, with D maybe TRBD2 (5 bases). Germline CDR1 reads SGHRS; CDR2 reads YFSETQ. This CDR3 spans 15 amino acids. The V end was cut by 0 bases, the J end by 5 bases, with 11 bases between. CDR3 loop: CASSLDGSGTGELFF. The CDR3 DNA reads as TGCGCCAGCAGCTTGGATGGTTCGGGGACCGGGGAGCTGTTTTTT.

This clonotype has a count of ten or more. Germline is not matched at one junction end, which may reflect a read error. V gene TRBV27 combines with J gene TRBJ2-7; a possible D gene is TRBD1 (7 bases). The CDR3 runs 13 residues. CDR1 and CDR2 from the germline V gene are MNHEY and SMNVEV (reference sequence). CDR3 nucleotide sequence: TGTGCCAGCAGCCCAGGGGGGAGTTACGGGCAGTACTTC. This sequence encodes CASSPGGSYGQYF.

The chain couples TRBV10-3 to TRBJ1-1; the match to TRBD1 covers 7 bases. Germline V gives CDR1 ENHRY, CDR2 SYGVKD. This CDR3 region has 14 residues. With 6 bases clipped from V and 0 bases from J, the junction kept 4 bases outside the gene matches. CDR3 DNA sequence: TGTGCCATCAGGATTGGACAGGTGAACACTGAAGCTTTCTTT. Its protein product is CAIRIGQVNTEAFF.

This clonotype was recorded at least ten times. J is TRBJ2-7 and V is TRBV12-3 or TRBV12-4, with D unresolved. Deletions cut 1 base from V and 3 bases from J, with 4 bases between. CDR3 length: 12 residues. The CDR3: CASSLDFYEQYF. Written as DNA, the CDR3 is TGTGCCAGCAGTTTAGACTTCTACGAGCAGTACTTC.

The V gene is TRBV9, the J gene TRBJ1-6; 8 bases fit TRBD1. Germline V gene sequence: CDR1 SGDLS, CDR2 YYNGEE. The CDR3 extends over 14 amino acids. V was clipped by 3 bases and J by 7 bases; unmatched bases: 3. DNA for the CDR3: TGTGCCAGCAGCGCGCGGGACAGGAATTCACCCCTCCACTTT. Its protein is CASSARDRNSPLHF.

The chain recombines TRBV15 with TRBJ2-5, with 7 bases matching TRBD2. CDR1 is LNHNV, CDR2 YYDKDF, per germline (reference sequence). The CDR3 sequence is 15 residues long. The trim removed 1 base at V and 5 bases at J, leaving 7 bases unmatched. The CDR3 DNA reads as TGTGCCACCAGCAGAGGTGCGGGGGAGTCGGAGACCCAGTACTTC. Translated, it gives CATSRGAGESETQYF.

V gene TRBV5-5 combines with J gene TRBJ2-2; 9 bases align to TRBD2. Germline CDR1 reads SGHKS; CDR2 reads YYEKEE (reference sequence). This CDR3 comprises 15 residues. The V and J ends lost 3 bases and 6 bases, in that order; junction bases with no gene match: 6. CDR3 residues: CASSSRTSVAGELFF. DNA for the CDR3: TGTGCCAGCAGCTCCCGGACTAGCGTGGCCGGGGAGCTGTTTTTT. Filled out from reference TRBV5-5 and TRBJ2-2, the complete variable domain reads DAGVTQSPTHLIKTRGQQVTLRCSPISGHKSVSWYQQVLGQGPQFIFQYYEKEERGRGNFPDRFSARQFPNYSSELNVNALLLGDSALYLCASSSRTSVAGELFFGEGSRLTVL.

There are many counts of this clonotype. This could be a read error, since a much larger clone is one nucleotide away. The chain links TRBV12-3 or TRBV12-4 to TRBJ1-5; D is ambiguous. Trimming took 5 bases from V and 5 from J, leaving 10 bases between them. The CDR3 extends over 13 amino acids. Here the CDR3 DNA reads TGTGCCAGCAGTGTTCAAGGCGATCAGCCCCAGCATTTT. The encoded protein is CASSVQGDQPQHF.

In this sample, this clonotype turned up a few times. V is TRBV30 and J is TRBJ1-5; 8 bases match TRBD1. Unmatched junction bases numbered 6, after V lost 4 bases and J lost 4 bases. The CDR3 consists of 14 residues. Per the germline V gene, CDR1 is GTSNPN and CDR2 is SVGIG (reference sequence). This CDR3 reads CAWTGTGVNQPQHF. For the CDR3, the DNA is TGTGCCTGGACCGGGACAGGAGTTAATCAGCCCCAGCATTTT.

This clonotype occurred a few times. This rearrangement joins TRBV12-3 or TRBV12-4 to TRBJ1-1; 8 nucleotides match TRBD1. V dropped 5 bases and J dropped 1; count of bases not matched to a gene: 9. The CDR3 sequence is 16 residues long. The CDR3 region has the DNA TGTGCCAGCAGTCGCCCGACAGGGGCCTCGAACACTGAAGCTTTCTTT. Translated, it gives CASSRPTGASNTEAFF.

This clonotype came up many times. The genes are TRBV28 and TRBJ1-5; D uncertain. CDR1 MDHEN and CDR2 SYDVKM come from the germline V gene. This CDR3 is built from 14 residues. Trimming stripped 3 bases from V and 9 bases from J, with 15 bases between. The CDR3 sequence is CASSLRAVGRPQHF. CDR3 nucleotides: TGTGCCAGCAGTTTGAGGGCGGTTGGGCGGCCCCAGCATTTT. Variable domain in full (rest from reference TRBV28 and TRBJ1-5): DVKVTQSSRYLVKRTGEKVFLECVQDMDHENMFWYRQDPGLGLRLIYFSYDVKMKEKGDIPEGYSVSREKKERFSLILESASTNQTSMYLCASSLRAVGRPQHFGDGTRLSIL.